Shown below are 11 T cell receptor beta chains from a single sample sequenced in a study of T cells in Graves' hyperthyroidism and ophthalmopathy. Amplification yielded TCR beta CDR3 regions, with RNA transcripts as the source. RT-PCR in the first round (using the HTBI primer set) targeted the TCR CDR3. MiXCR, applied by TCRdb to the multiplex PCR reads, yields one record per CDR3 protein. The sample includes more than 500,000 distinct CDR3 sequences, around 15% of them seen just once. Sequencing was done on a sample of blood. These receptors all stem from a woman aged 30 to 39 with Graves' ophthalmopathy.

This clonotype was observed a few times. V is TRBV16 and J is TRBJ2-2, with D possibly matching TRBD1 (5 bases). Germline CDR1 and CDR2: KGHSY and FQNENV. V lost 3 bases, J lost 4 bases, and 15 bases lay in between. This CDR3 region has 16 residues. The chain's CDR3 is CASSHPGLPFTGELFF. For the CDR3, the DNA is TGTGCCAGCAGCCATCCAGGGCTACCTTTCACCGGGGAGCTGTTTTTT.

This clonotype has ten or more counts. The chain has TRBV28 and TRBJ2-7; TRBD2 aligns across 8 bases. J was trimmed by 2 bases and V by 7 bases; bases with no gene match: 13. The CDR3 totals 16 residues. Germline lookup yields CDR1 MDHEN and CDR2 SYDVKM. Written as DNA, the CDR3 is TGTGCCAGCATCAACGCCGGCCTAGCGGGCACCTACGAGCAGTACTTC. This gives the protein CASINAGLAGTYEQYF.

V is TRBV4-1 and J is TRBJ2-1; D not resolved. This CDR3 is built from 16 residues. V was shortened by 4 bases and J by 2 bases, with 15 bases between the two germline ends. Germline V gene sequence: CDR1 MGHRA, CDR2 YSYEKL. The CDR3 nucleotides read TGCGCCAGCAGCCGGCCGAGGCAGGCCACCTACAATGAGCAGTTCTTC. Translating it yields CASSRPRQATYNEQFF.

This rearrangement joins TRBV7-9 to TRBJ2-1; 9 bases align to TRBD2. CDR1 is SEHNR and CDR2 is FQNEAQ in the germline V gene (reference sequence). The CDR3 extends over 17 amino acids. The CDR3 coding sequence is TGTGTCCAGGAGGATTTCCTATTGACTAGCGGTTACAATGAGCAGTTCTTC. Translation: CVQEDFLLTSGYNEQFF.

Of note for this clonotype: This may arise from a read error, as a much more abundant clone is one base away. The V and J genes are TRBV7-2 and TRBJ2-7; possible D gene TRBD1, 6 bases. The germline V gene encodes CDR1 SGHTA and CDR2 FQGNSA. The CDR3 consists of 16 residues. In nucleotides, the CDR3 is TGTGCCAGCAAGAGTGGTCGAGCGGACAGCGCCTACGAGCAGCACTTC. It encodes CASKSGRADSAYEQHF.

This clonotype was counted ten times or more. This chain uses TRBV5-1 with TRBJ2-1; D remains ambiguous. The CDR3 totals 15 residues. Trimming removed 0 bases at V and 6 bases at J, with 13 bases between. Germline CDR1 SGHRS, CDR2 YFSETQ. The CDR3 here is CASSLGSAAPNEQFF. The CDR3 bases are TGCGCCAGCAGCTTGGGCTCAGCAGCGCCCAATGAGCAGTTCTTC. The entire variable domain, with the rest obtained from reference TRBV5-1 and TRBJ2-1, is as follows: KAGVTQTPRYLIKTRGQQVTLSCSPISGHRSVSWYQQTPGQGLQFLFEYFSETQRNKGNFPGRFSGRQFSNSRSEMNVSTLELGDSALYLCASSLGSAAPNEQFFGPGTRLTVL.

This clonotype was seen ten or more times. The chain couples TRBV11-2 to TRBJ2-2, with D perhaps assigned TRBD1 or TRBD2 (6 bases each). The length of the CDR3 is 14 residues. V lost 9 bases and J lost 6, with 17 bases in between. Looked up from germline, CDR1 is SGHAT and CDR2 is FQNNGV. The CDR3 is CASRGLSGPGELFF. CDR3 DNA sequence: TGTGCCAGTCGGGGGCTCTCAGGGCCCGGGGAGCTGTTTTTT.

The chain joins TRBV5-1 to TRBJ2-6, with D hard to call. There are 15 residues in the CDR3. The germline gives CDR1 SGHRS, CDR2 YFSETQ. The V end lost 5 bases, the J end lost 0 bases, and 9 bases lay between the germline ends. CDR3 bases: TGCGCCAGCAGACCCGCAAGCTCTGGGGCCAACGTCCTGACTTTC. This gives the protein CASRPASSGANVLTF.

The chain joins TRBV11-2 to TRBJ1-5; TRBD1 is a possible D gene (5 bases). Germline V gives CDR1 SGHAT, CDR2 FQNNGV. V gave up 2 bases and J gave up 7 bases, with 12 bases separating them. The CDR3 covers 14 residues. The DNA for the CDR3 is TGTGCCAGCAGCTTATCAGGGCAAGGGCAGCCCCAGCATTTT. Encoded protein: CASSLSGQGQPQHF. Combining the CDR3 with reference TRBV11-2 and TRBJ1-5 gives the whole variable domain EAGVAQSPRYKIIEKRQSVAFWCNPISGHATLYWYQQILGQGPKLLIQFQNNGVVDDSQLPKDRFSAERLKGVDSTLKIQPAKLEDSAVYLCASSLSGQGQPQHFGDGTRLSIL.

This clonotype appeared a few times. The rearrangement links TRBV6-5 to TRBJ2-1; D possibly uses TRBD1 or TRBD2 (5 bases each). The V end was cut by 2 bases, the J end by 7 bases, with 12 bases between. The CDR3 is 14 amino acids. Germline V gives CDR1 MNHEY, CDR2 SVGAGI. The CDR3 DNA reads TGTGCCAGCAGTTACACGGGACCGGGGAATGAGCAGTTCTTC. Amino acid sequence: CASSYTGPGNEQFF.

The chain is built from TRBV7-8 and TRBJ2-5, with TRBD2 matching over 7 bases. The CDR3 length is 15 residues. The germline CDR1 and CDR2 sequences are SGHVS and FQNEAQ. V was clipped by 0 bases and J by 5 bases; unmatched bases: 6. CDR3 sequence (DNA): TGTGCCAGCAGCTTAGCCGGCGGGAGTGGTGAGACCCAGTACTTC. Residues: CASSLAGGSGETQYF.